This TCR beta chain was recovered during a study of blood T cell repertoires in COVID-19. Looking at the study overall: Italy, Spain and the United States were the sources of the convalescent and acute COVID-19 samples.

The Seattle patients, enrolled during active infection, were followed longitudinally. Germline loops: CDR1 SGHNT, CDR2 YENEEA. The V end was cut by 3 bases, the J end by 4 bases, with 9 bases between. The length of the CDR3 is 13 residues. Source study methods: Amplifying reference gene primers gave estimates of nucleated cell counts. Method: immunoSEQ multiplex PCR; TCRdb's copy keeps in-frame clones and lacks some. The V and J calls and the clone size are those of that table, but D and trimming were determined from the DNA. The table lists fewer than 450,000 clones, about 87% of them singletons, with about 6.9% in the top ten.

Sequencing was carried out using peripheral blood. The receptor's source is a woman in her 50s with COVID-19, enrolled during active disease. The J gene is TRBJ1-1, the V gene TRBV11-3, with D unresolved. The CDR3 DNA reads as TGTGCCAGCAGCTTCTCCAGACTCACTGAAGCTTTCTTT. It is translated as CASSFSRLTEAFF.